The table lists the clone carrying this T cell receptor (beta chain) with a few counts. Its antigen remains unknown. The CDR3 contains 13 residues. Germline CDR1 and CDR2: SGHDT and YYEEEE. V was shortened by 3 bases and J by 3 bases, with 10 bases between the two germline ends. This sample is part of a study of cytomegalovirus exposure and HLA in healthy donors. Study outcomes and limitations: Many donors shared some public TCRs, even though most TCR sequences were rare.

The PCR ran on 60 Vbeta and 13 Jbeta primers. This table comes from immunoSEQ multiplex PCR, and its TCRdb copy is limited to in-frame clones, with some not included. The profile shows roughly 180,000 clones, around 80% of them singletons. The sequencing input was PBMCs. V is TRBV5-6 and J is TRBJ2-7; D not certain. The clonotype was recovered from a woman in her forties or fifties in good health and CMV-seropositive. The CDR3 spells CASSSFVDYEQYF. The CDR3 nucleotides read TGTGCCAGCAGCTCGTTTGTAGACTACGAGCAGTACTTC.